These 24 T cell receptor beta chains were sequenced from one sample in a study of T cell responses to AZD1222 COVID-19 vaccine. Generated by immunoSEQ multiplex PCR, the TCRdb table keeps only in-frame clones and is missing some. The repertoire holds over 110,000 clones, roughly 90% seen once, with about 1.5% in the top ten. This specimen was peripheral blood, taken 28 days after the second AZD1222 dose. These receptors all stem from an adult who received the AZD1222 COVID-19 vaccine.

This chain connects TRBV7-9 to TRBJ1-3; D is unresolved. V lost 5 bases, J lost 11 bases, and 13 bases lay in between. This CDR3 is 12 amino acids long. Germline-derived CDR1 and CDR2 are SEHNR and FQNEAQ (reference sequence). The CDR3 DNA reads as TGTGCCAGCAGCCCATCTCAAGGAGCCATATATTTT. Its protein is CASSPSQGAIYF.

The chain uses TRBV6-5 and TRBJ2-1, with D tentatively TRBD2 (5 bases). Germline V CDR1 and CDR2: MNHEY, SVGAGI. The V end lost 4 bases, the J end lost 4 bases, and 14 bases lay between the germline ends. The CDR3 consists of 15 residues. CDR3 amino acids: CASSFTGILYNEQFF. The CDR3 coding sequence is TGTGCCAGCAGTTTTACGGGAATTTTATACAATGAGCAGTTCTTC.

This clone appeared a single time. This sequence joins TRBV4-3 and TRBJ2-1, with TRBD2 matching 8 bases. The CDR3 length is 17 residues. Unmatched junction bases numbered 7, after V lost 0 bases and J lost 3 bases. Germline CDR1 and CDR2: LGHNA and YSLEER. Here the CDR3 reads CASSQDRVAGHYNEQFF. CDR3 DNA: TGCGCCAGCAGCCAAGATAGGGTAGCGGGACACTACAATGAGCAGTTCTTC.

The chain recombines TRBV5-1 with TRBJ2-1; tentatively, D is TRBD1 (6 bases). Germline CDR1 reads SGHRS; CDR2 reads YFSETQ. The length of the CDR3 is 13 residues. Trimming cost V 4 bases and J 12 bases, with 17 bases left between them. The chain's CDR3 is CASSPSWGRGQFF. The CDR3 DNA sequence: TGCGCCAGCAGCCCAAGTTGGGGGCGAGGGCAGTTCTTC.

The chain recombines TRBV5-4 with TRBJ2-3; D is unclear. V lost 4 bases, J lost 9 bases, and 15 bases lay in between. The CDR3 covers 13 residues. Germline CDR1 SGHNT, CDR2 YYREEE (reference sequence). CDR3 in amino acids: CASSHDPLGTQYF. Written as DNA, the CDR3 is TGTGCCAGCAGCCATGACCCGTTAGGGACGCAGTATTTT. The whole variable domain, filled in from reference TRBV5-4 and TRBJ2-3, reads ETGVTQSPTHLIKTRGQQVTLRCSSQSGHNTVSWYQQALGQGPQFIFQYYREEENGRGNFPPRFSGLQFPNYSSELNVNALELDDSALYLCASSHDPLGTQYFGPGTRLTVL.

The chain has TRBV3-1 (or the pseudogene TRBV3-2) and TRBJ1-2, with 7 bases identical to TRBD1. CDR1 is LGHDT, CDR2 YNNKEL, per germline (reference sequence). The CDR3 contains 18 residues. V shed 0 bases, J shed 1 base, and the junction held 11 bases outside the gene matches. DNA of the CDR3: TGTGCCAGCAGCCAAGATATGAGACAGGGAGCAATTAACTATGGCTACACCTTC. This encodes CASSQDMRQGAINYGYTF.

CDR3 sequence (DNA): TGTGCCAGCAGCTTAGAGGCCGGCTATGGCTACACCTTC. Its translation: CASSLEAGYGYTF. The gene calls are TRBV7-9 and TRBJ1-2; no clear D. Trimming left V 1 base short and J 4 bases short, with 7 bases between. Germline assignment: CDR1 SEHNR and CDR2 FQNEAQ (reference sequence). This CDR3 comprises 13 residues.

This rearrangement joins TRBV19 to TRBJ1-2; 7 bases are a match to TRBD1. The germline V gene has CDR1 LNHDA and CDR2 SQIVND (reference sequence). The CDR3 spans 15 residues. V trimming: 6 bases; J trimming: 5 bases; junction bases outside the gene matches: 12. The CDR3 DNA is TGTGCCAGTAGCAAACCGGGGACAGAGACATATGGCTACACCTTC. Protein product: CASSKPGTETYGYTF.

This chain joins TRBV20-1 and TRBJ2-1, with D uncertain. V shed 6 bases and J shed 3 bases, with 6 bases lying between them. Germline assignment: CDR1 DFQATT and CDR2 SNEGSKA (reference sequence). The CDR3 has 11 residues. CDR3 protein: CSALDYNEQFF. In DNA, the CDR3 is TGCAGTGCGCTTGACTACAATGAGCAGTTCTTC.

The V and J genes are TRBV5-1 and TRBJ1-6; 7 nucleotides align to TRBD1. The junction had 8 bases not matched to a gene; V was cut back by 4 bases and J by 7 bases. Germline lookup yields CDR1 SGHRS and CDR2 YFSETQ. The CDR3 is made up of 15 amino acids. CDR3 sequence (DNA): TGCGCCAGCAGCGCCGGAACAGGGGCCAATTCACCCCTCCACTTT. This codes for CASSAGTGANSPLHF. Full variable domain (outside the CDR3, taken from reference TRBV5-1 and TRBJ1-6): KAGVTQTPRYLIKTRGQQVTLSCSPISGHRSVSWYQQTPGQGLQFLFEYFSETQRNKGNFPGRFSGRQFSNSRSEMNVSTLELGDSALYLCASSAGTGANSPLHFGNGTRLTVT.

The V and J genes are TRBV2 and TRBJ1-6; perhaps TRBD1 as D (6 bases). The CDR3 runs to 16 residues. V was clipped by 6 bases and J by 0 bases, with 12 bases between them. Per germline, CDR1 SNHLY and CDR2 FYNNEI. CDR3 coding DNA: TGTGCCAGCAGGCGAGGGGGGAGCTCCTATAATTCACCCCTCCACTTT. Translating gives CASRRGGSSYNSPLHF. Full variable domain (outside the CDR3, taken from reference TRBV2 and TRBJ1-6): EPEVTQTPSHQVTQMGQEVILRCVPISNHLYFYWYRQILGQKVEFLVSFYNNEISEKSEIFDDQFSVERPDGSNFTLKIRSTKLEDSAMYFCASRRGGSSYNSPLHFGNGTRLTVT.

The V call is TRBV2, the J call TRBJ2-7, with D unresolved. This CDR3 is 15 amino acids long. The V and J ends lost 1 base and 1 base respectively, with 11 bases between them. The germline V gene has CDR1 SNHLY and CDR2 FYNNEI. This CDR3 reads CASSEEGGRSYEQYF. CDR3 nucleotides: TGTGCCAGCAGTGAAGAGGGTGGCAGGTCCTACGAGCAGTACTTC.

The gene calls are TRBV5-1 and TRBJ2-7; D might be TRBD2 (6 bases). Germline-derived CDR1 and CDR2 are SGHRS and YFSETQ. The CDR3 runs to 15 residues. V shed 0 bases and J shed 6 bases, with 16 bases lying between them. Here the CDR3 reads CASSLARREISEQYF. The CDR3 DNA reads TGCGCCAGCAGCTTGGCAAGGCGGGAAATATCCGAGCAGTACTTC.

This rearrangement joins TRBV24-1 to TRBJ2-1; 16 bases line up with TRBD2. The germline V gene encodes CDR1 KGHDR and CDR2 SFDVKD. The CDR3 runs to 22 residues. J was trimmed by 1 base and V by 0 bases; bases with no gene match: 11. The CDR3 here is CATSDLPGTSGRAPQSYNEQFF. CDR3 DNA sequence: TGTGCCACCAGTGATTTGCCAGGGACTAGCGGGAGGGCTCCCCAGTCCTACAATGAGCAGTTCTTC.

The chain is built from TRBV5-1 and TRBJ1-3; D call uncertain. Trimming stripped 5 bases from V and 0 bases from J, with 9 bases between. The length of the CDR3 is 14 residues. The germline gives CDR1 SGHRS, CDR2 YFSETQ. For the CDR3, the DNA is TGCGCCAGCAGTCGGACGGTCTCTGGAAACACCATATATTTT. Protein: CASSRTVSGNTIYF.

This chain connects TRBV6-1 to TRBJ2-7; TRBD1 matches at 7 bases. The CDR3 spans 13 residues. V was pared by 3 bases and J by 1 base, with 0 bases of the junction left unmatched. Per the germline V gene, CDR1 is MNHNS and CDR2 is SASEGT. In nucleotides, the CDR3 is TGTGCCAGCAGTGAGACAGGGTCCTACGAGCAGTACGTC. This translates into CASSETGSYEQYV.

This clone has only a few counts. The chain links TRBV28 to TRBJ2-3; D not certain. This CDR3 region has 13 residues. Germline CDR1 and CDR2: MDHEN and SYDVKM. V lost 5 bases and J 6 bases, leaving 12 bases between the germline ends. The CDR3 DNA reads TGTGCCAGCAGTCCAACGTTGGCGGATACGCAGTATTTT. Residues: CASSPTLADTQYF.

In this sample, this clone turned up once. The rearrangement joins TRBV6-1 to TRBJ1-2; TRBD1 aligns across 7 bases. The CDR3 length is 14 residues. Looked up from germline, CDR1 is MNHNS and CDR2 is SASEGT. J lost 1 base, V lost 3 bases, and 2 bases had no gene match. For the CDR3, the DNA is TGTGCCAGCAGTGAGACAGGGAATAACTATGGCTACACCTTC. This encodes CASSETGNNYGYTF.

The chain employs TRBV5-1 and TRBJ1-2; D uncertain. V dropped 4 bases and J dropped 6 bases, with 10 bases sitting between them. Germline V CDR1 and CDR2: SGHRS, YFSETQ. The CDR3 consists of 12 residues. The CDR3, as DNA: TGCGCCAGCAGCGCCGCGGGGAATGGCTACACCTTC. Residues: CASSAAGNGYTF.

J is TRBJ2-1 and V is TRBV7-8; maybe TRBD1 (6 bases). CDR1 SGHVS and CDR2 FQNEAQ come from the germline V gene. This CDR3 is 16 amino acids long. V lost 2 bases, J lost 7 bases, and 18 bases lay in between. CDR3 DNA: TGTGCCAGCAGCTTACGGCGCTTAATCGACAGGAATGAGCAGTTCTTC. The encoded protein is CASSLRRLIDRNEQFF.

The V and J genes are TRBV7-2 and TRBJ2-2; D call uncertain. The CDR3 runs to 14 residues. V lost 1 base to trimming and J lost 4 bases, with 7 bases between them. CDR1 is SGHTA, CDR2 FQGNSA, per germline. This chain's CDR3 is CASSLERSTGELFF. The CDR3 bases are TGTGCCAGCAGCTTAGAACGCAGCACCGGGGAGCTGTTTTTT. The full variable domain, its missing parts supplied by reference TRBV7-2 and TRBJ2-2, is GAGVSQSPSNKVTEKGKDVELRCDPISGHTALYWYRQSLGQGLEFLIYFQGNSAPDKSGLPSDRFSAERTGGSVSTLTIQRTQQEDSAVYLCASSLERSTGELFFGEGSRLTVL.

The chain couples TRBV28 to TRBJ2-7, with a weak D call TRBD2 (7 bases). V lost 10 bases and J lost 0, with 13 bases in between. The CDR3 length is 13 residues. Germline CDR1 and CDR2: MDHEN and SYDVKM. The CDR3 sequence: CANRASGSYEQYF. As DNA, the CDR3 is TGTGCCAACAGGGCTAGCGGCTCCTACGAGCAGTACTTC.

The rearrangement links TRBV4-1 to TRBJ1-2; no firm D call. Deletions cut 4 bases from V and 6 bases from J, with 12 bases between. This CDR3 spans 13 amino acids. Germline V gene lookup returns CDR1 MGHRA and CDR2 YSYEKL. CDR3 protein: CASSPGLGDGYTF. CDR3 DNA: TGCGCCAGCAGCCCCGGCCTCGGGGATGGCTACACCTTC.

This chain links TRBV2 with TRBJ2-1; 8 nucleotides agree with TRBD2. V was clipped by 4 bases and J by 10 bases; unmatched bases: 6. The CDR3 loop spans 13 amino acids. The V gene's germline CDR1 is SNHLY and CDR2 FYNNEI. CDR3 nucleotides: TGTGCCAGCAGTGGGGGACTAGGACGGGAGCAGTTCTTC. This sequence encodes CASSGGLGREQFF. Full variable domain (rest looked up from reference TRBV2 and TRBJ2-1): EPEVTQTPSHQVTQMGQEVILRCVPISNHLYFYWYRQILGQKVEFLVSFYNNEISEKSEIFDDQFSVERPDGSNFTLKIRSTKLEDSAMYFCASSGGLGREQFFGPGTRLTVL.